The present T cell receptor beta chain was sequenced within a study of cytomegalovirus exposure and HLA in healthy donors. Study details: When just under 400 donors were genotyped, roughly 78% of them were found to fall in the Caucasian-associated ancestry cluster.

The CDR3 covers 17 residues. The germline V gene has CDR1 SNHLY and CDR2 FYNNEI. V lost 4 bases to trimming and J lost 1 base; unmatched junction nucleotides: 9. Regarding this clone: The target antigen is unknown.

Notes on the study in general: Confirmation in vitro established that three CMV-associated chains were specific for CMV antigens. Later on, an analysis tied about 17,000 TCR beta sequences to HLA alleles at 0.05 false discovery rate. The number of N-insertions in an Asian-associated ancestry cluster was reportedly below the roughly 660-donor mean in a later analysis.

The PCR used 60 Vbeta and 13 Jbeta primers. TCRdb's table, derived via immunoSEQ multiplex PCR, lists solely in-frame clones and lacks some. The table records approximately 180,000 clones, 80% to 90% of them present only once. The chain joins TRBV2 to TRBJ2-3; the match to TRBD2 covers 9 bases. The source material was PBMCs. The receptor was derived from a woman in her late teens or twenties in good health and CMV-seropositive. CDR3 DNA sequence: TGTGCCAGCAGTGTAGTTGCTAGCGGGGTAGGCACAGATACGCAGTATTTT. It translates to CASSVVASGVGTDTQYF.